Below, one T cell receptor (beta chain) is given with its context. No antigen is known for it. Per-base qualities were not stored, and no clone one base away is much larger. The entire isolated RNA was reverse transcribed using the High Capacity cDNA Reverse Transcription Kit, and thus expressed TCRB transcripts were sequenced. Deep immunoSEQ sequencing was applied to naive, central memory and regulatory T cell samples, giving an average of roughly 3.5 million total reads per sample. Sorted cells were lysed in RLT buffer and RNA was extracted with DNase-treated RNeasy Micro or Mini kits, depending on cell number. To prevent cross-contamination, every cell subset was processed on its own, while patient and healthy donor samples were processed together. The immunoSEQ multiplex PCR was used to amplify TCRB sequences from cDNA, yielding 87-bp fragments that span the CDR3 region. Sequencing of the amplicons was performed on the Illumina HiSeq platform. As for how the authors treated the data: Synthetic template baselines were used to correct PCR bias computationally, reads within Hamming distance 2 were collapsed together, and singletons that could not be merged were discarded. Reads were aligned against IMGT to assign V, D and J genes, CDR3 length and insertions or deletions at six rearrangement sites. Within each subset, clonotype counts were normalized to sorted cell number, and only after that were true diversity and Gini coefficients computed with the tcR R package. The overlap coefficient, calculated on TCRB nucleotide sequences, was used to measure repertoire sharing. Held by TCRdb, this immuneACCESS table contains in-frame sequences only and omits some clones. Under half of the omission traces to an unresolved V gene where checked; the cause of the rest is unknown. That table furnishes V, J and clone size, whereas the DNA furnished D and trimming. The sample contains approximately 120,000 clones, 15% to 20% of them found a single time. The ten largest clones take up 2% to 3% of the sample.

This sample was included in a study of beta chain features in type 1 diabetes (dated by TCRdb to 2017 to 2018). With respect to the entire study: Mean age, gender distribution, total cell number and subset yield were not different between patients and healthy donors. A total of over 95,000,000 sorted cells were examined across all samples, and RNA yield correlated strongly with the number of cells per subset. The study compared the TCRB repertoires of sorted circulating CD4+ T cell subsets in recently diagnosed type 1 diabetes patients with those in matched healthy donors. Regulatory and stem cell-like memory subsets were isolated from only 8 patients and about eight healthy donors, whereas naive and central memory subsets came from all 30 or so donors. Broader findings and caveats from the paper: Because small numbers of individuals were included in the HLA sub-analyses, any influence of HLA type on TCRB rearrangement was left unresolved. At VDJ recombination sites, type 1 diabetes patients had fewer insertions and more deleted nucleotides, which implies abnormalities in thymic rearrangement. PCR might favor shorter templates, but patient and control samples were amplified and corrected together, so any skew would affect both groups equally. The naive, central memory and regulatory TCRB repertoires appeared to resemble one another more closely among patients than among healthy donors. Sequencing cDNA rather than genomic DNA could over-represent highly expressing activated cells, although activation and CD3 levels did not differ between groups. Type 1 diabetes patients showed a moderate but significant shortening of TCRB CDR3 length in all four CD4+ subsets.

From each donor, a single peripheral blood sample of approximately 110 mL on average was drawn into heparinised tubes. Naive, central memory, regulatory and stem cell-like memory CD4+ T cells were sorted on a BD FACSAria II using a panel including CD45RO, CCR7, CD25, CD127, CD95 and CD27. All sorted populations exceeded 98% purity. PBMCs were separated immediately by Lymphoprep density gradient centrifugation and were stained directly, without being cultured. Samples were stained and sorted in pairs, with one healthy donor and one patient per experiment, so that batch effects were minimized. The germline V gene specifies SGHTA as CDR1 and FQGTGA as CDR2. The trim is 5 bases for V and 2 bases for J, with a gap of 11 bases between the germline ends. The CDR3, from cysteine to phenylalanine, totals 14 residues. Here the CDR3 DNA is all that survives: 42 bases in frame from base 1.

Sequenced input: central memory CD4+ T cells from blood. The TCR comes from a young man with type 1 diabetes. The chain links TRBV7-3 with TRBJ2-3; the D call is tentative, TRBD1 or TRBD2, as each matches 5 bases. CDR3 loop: CASSPGTNTDTQYF. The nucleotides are TGTGCCAGCAGCCCAGGGACCAACACAGATACGCAGTATTTT.